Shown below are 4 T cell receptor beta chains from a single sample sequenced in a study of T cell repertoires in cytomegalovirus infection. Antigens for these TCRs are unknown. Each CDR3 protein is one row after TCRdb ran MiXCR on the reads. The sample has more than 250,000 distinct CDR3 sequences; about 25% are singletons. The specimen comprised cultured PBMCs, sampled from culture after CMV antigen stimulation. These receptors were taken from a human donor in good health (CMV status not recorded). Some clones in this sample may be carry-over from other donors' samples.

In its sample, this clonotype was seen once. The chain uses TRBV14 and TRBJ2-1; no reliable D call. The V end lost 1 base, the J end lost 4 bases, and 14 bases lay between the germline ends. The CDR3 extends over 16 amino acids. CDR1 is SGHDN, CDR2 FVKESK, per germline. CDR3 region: CASSQVWRTKYNEQFF. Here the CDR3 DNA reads TGTGCCAGCAGCCAAGTTTGGCGGACCAAATACAATGAGCAGTTCTTC.

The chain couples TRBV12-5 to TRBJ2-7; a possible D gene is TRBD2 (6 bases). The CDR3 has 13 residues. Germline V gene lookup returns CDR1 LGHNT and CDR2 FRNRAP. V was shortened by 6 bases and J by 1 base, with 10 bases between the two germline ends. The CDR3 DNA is TGTGCTAGTGGCCAAGGGACTTCCTACGAGCAGTACTTC. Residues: CASGQGTSYEQYF.

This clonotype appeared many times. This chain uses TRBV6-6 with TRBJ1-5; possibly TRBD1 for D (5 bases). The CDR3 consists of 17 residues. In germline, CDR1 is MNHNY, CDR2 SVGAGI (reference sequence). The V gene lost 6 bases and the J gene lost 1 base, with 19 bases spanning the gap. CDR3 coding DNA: TGTGCCAGCAGCCCCTGGAAGGGAGGGACGAGCAATCAGCCCCAGCATTTT. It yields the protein CASSPWKGGTSNQPQHF.

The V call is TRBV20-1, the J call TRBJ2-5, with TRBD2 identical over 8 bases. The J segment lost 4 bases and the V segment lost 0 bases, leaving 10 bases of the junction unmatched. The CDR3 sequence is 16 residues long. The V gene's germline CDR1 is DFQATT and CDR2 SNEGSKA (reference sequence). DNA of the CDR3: TGCAGTGCTAGAGACCCTCGGGCGGGGGGACGAGAGACCCAGTACTTC. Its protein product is CSARDPRAGGRETQYF.